Below, 4 T cell receptor beta chains from the same sample are listed, as sequenced in a study of vaccination and CD4 T cells after COVID-19. Treatment here: roughly 10-day PBMC culture with coronavirus spike peptide pools or control peptides (ViraFEST assay). The Oncomine TCR Beta short-read assay was applied to DNA of cultured CD4+ T cells. One entry per CDR3 protein, called by TCRdb with MiXCR from the PCR reads. This table holds some 6,900 distinct CDR3 sequences, more than 15% found once. Their antigen targets remain unknown. Sequencing was carried out using CD4+ T cells from blood, cultured in vitro. Receptors originate from a human donor who had recovered from COVID-19.

By proportion, this clonotype is medium-sized. The CDR3 DNA reads as TGTGCCAGCCGGACTAACAGGGGTTTAAGTACTGAAGCTTTCTTT. The encoded protein is CASRTNRGLSTEAFF. This chain connects TRBV6-2 or TRBV6-3 to TRBJ1-1; 7 nucleotides line up with TRBD1. There are 15 residues in the CDR3. Germline V gene lookup returns CDR1 MNHEY and CDR2 SVGEGT. Trimming took 8 bases from V and 5 from J; bases not matched to a gene: 14.

This clonotype is labeled medium-sized (0.01 to 0.1%). This chain links TRBV20-1 with TRBJ1-2; a weak D match, TRBD1 (5 bases). The CDR3 runs 13 residues. From germline, CDR1 is DFQATT and CDR2 SNEGSKA (reference sequence). V lost 5 bases and J 2 bases, leaving 12 bases between the germline ends. The CDR3 DNA sequence: TGCAGTGCTTACCGAGGGGAGAACTATGGCTACACCTTC. This sequence encodes CSAYRGENYGYTF.

This clonotype showed up just a few times. This chain links TRBV19 with TRBJ2-1, with D possibly TRBD2 on 5 matching bases. The V end was cut by 6 bases, the J end by 1 base, with 10 bases between. The CDR3 has 14 amino acids. From germline, CDR1 is LNHDA and CDR2 SQIVND (reference sequence). The chain's CDR3 is CASRAVSSYNEQFF. CDR3 coding DNA: TGTGCCAGTAGAGCGGTTAGTTCCTACAATGAGCAGTTCTTC. Based on the CDR3 plus reference TRBV19 and TRBJ2-1, the full variable domain is DGGITQSPKYLFRKEGQNVTLSCEQNLNHDAMYWYRQDPGQGLRLIYYSQIVNDFQKGDIAEGYSVSREKKESFPLTVTSAQKNPTAFYLCASRAVSSYNEQFFGPGTRLTVL.

The gene calls are TRBV29-1 and TRBJ2-1, with D tentatively TRBD1 (6 bases). CDR3 size: 14 residues. CDR1 is SQVTM, CDR2 ANQGSEA, per germline. With 7 bases removed from V and 0 bases from J, the gap between germline ends came to 13 bases. CDR3 loop: CSALQGSSYNEQFF. CDR3 nucleotides: TGCAGCGCCCTACAGGGAAGCTCCTACAATGAGCAGTTCTTC.